This T cell receptor beta chain stems from a study of naive CD8 T cells in extremely preterm neonates. Notes on the study in general: Productive template counts varied among preterm samples, a noted limitation. Shared CDR3 nucleotide sequences: preterm 2.5% to 3%, term 0.4% to 0.5%, children more than 0.025%, adults 0.01%. Preterm CDR3s were shorter than older groups', with fewer N additions and less trimming.

Germline values: CDR1 MGHRA, CDR2 YSYEKL. The ends were cut back, 4 bases at V and 4 bases at J, with 14 bases in the middle. The CDR3 totals 15 residues. As concerns this clone: Its antigen is unknown.

Clones were sequenced by immunoSEQ multiplex PCR, and TCRdb holds only the in-frame ones, with some missing. The table has some 6,500 clones, nearly 98% seen once. This chain links TRBV4-1 with TRBJ1-5; D ambiguous. The TCR sequence derives from a human donor in good health. The sequenced material came from naive CD8+ T cells from blood. The CDR3 DNA reads as TGCGCCAGCAGCCCGAATCTGGGCGGGAATCAGCCCCAGCATTTT. The encoded protein is CASSPNLGGNQPQHF.